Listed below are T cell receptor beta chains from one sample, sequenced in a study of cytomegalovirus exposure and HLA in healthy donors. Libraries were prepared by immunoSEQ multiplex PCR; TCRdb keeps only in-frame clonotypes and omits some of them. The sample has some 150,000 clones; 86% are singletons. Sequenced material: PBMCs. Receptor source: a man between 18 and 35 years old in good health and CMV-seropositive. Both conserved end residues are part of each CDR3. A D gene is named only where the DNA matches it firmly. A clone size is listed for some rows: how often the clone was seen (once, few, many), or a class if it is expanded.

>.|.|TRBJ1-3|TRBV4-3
TGCGCCAGCAGCCAAGTTATTGGGGCTCAGTCTGGAAACACCATATATTTT
CASSQVIGAQSGNTIYF
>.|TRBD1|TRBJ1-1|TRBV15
TGTGCCACCAGCCGCCCCGGGACAGGGAACACTGAAGCTTTCTTT
CATSRPGTGNTEAFF
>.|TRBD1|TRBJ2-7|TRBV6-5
TGTGCCAGCAGTTACTCCCTGGGACAGGGGCCCTACGAGCAGTACTTC
CASSYSLGQGPYEQYF
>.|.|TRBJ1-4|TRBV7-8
TGTGCCAGCAGCTTAGCGAGGGTCCCGGGGGATGAAAAACTGTTTTTT
CASSLARVPGDEKLFF
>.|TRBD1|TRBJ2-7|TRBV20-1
TGCAGTGCTGGACAGGGTCGCGAGCAGTACTTC
CSAGQGREQYF
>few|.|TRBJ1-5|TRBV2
TGTGCCAGCAGCCGGGAGACCAGTCACAATCAGCCCCAGCATTTT
CASSRETSHNQPQHF
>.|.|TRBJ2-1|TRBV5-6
TGTGCCAGCAGCTTGGAGGGGGGGAATGAGCAGTTCTTC
CASSLEGGNEQFF
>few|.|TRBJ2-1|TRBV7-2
TGTGCCAGCAGCTTCCAGACGGGACACTCCTACAATGAGCAGTTCTTC
CASSFQTGHSYNEQFF
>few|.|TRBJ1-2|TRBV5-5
TGTGCCAGCAGCTTACTGGGCTCGCAGGGCTACACCTTC
CASSLLGSQGYTF
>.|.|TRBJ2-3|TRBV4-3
TGCGCCAGCAGCCAAGATCGGGGAGTGTTAGATACGCAGTATTTT
CASSQDRGVLDTQYF
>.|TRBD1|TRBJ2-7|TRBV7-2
TGTGCCAGCAACCCCGGGACAGGGGTTTACGAGCAGTACTTC
CASNPGTGVYEQYF
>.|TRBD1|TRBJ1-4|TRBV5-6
TGTGCCAGCAGCTTGGGATCCGGGACAGGGATTCGGGAAAAACTGTTTTTT
CASSLGSGTGIREKLFF
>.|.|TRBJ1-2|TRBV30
TGTGCCTGGAGTGTCAAGGGAGGGCACTATGGCTACACCTTC
CAWSVKGGHYGYTF
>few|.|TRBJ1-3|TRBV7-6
TGTGCCAGCAGCCGTGCGACAGGCCTCTCTGGAAACACCATATATTTT
CASSRATGLSGNTIYF
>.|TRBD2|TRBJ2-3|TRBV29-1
TGCAGCGTTTTTAGCGGGGGCCCTTCTAGCACAGATACGCAGTATTTT
CSVFSGGPSSTDTQYF
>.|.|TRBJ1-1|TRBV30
TGTGCCTGGAGTGAGGGGTGGTGGGTTAACACTGAAGCTTTCTTT
CAWSEGWWVNTEAFF
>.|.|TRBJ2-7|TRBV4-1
TGCGCCAGCAGCCAAGTTGGGAGGTCCTACGAGCAGTACTTC
CASSQVGRSYEQYF
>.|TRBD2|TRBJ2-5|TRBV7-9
TGTGCCAGCAGCCCCCGGGGACTAGCGGGATCTTTAGGAGAGACCCAGTACTTC
CASSPRGLAGSLGETQYF
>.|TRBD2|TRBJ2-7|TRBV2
TGTGCCAGCAAACACCAGACTAGCGGGATCTACGAGCAGTACTTC
CASKHQTSGIYEQYF
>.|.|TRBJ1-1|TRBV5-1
TGCGCCAGCAGCAGGGGGACGGTCACTGAAGCTTTCTTT
CASSRGTVTEAFF
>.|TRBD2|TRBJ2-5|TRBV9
TGTGCCAGCAGCGTATCGACTAGCGCACAAGAGACCCAGTACTTC
CASSVSTSAQETQYF
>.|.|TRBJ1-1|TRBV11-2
TGTGCCAGCAGCTTAGCGACAGCAATGAACACTGAAGCTTTCTTT
CASSLATAMNTEAFF
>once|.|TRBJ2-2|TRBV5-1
TGCGCCAGCAGCCCTGAGCCTGACGGGGAGCTGTTTTTT
CASSPEPDGELFF
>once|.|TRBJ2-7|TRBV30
TGTGCCTGGAGTGTAAATTCCCCGGGATTCGTCCCCTACGAGCAGTACTTC
CAWSVNSPGFVPYEQYF
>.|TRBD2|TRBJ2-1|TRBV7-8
TGTGCCAGCAGCCCGGGACTAGCGCTATACAATGAGCAGTTCTTC
CASSPGLALYNEQFF
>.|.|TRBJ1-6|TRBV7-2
TGTGCCAGCAGCTTGAGGGAGGGAAGTTCACCCCTCCACTTT
CASSLREGSSPLHF
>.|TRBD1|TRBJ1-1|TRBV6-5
TGTGCCAGCAGTTATCGGACAGGGGACACTGAAGCTTTCTTT
CASSYRTGDTEAFF
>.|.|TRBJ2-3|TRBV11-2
TGTGCCAGCAGAAACGACAGGTTCACCACAGATACGCAGTATTTT
CASRNDRFTTDTQYF
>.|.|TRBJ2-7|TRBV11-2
TGTGCCAGCAGCTTCGCCGGGACACCAAAGAGCGAGCAGTACTTC
CASSFAGTPKSEQYF
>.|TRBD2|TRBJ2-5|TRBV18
TGTGCCAGCTCACGTGGACTAGCGGGTTCCCAAGAGACCCAGTACTTC
CASSRGLAGSQETQYF
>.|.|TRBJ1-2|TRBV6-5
TGTGCCAGCAGTTACTCCGTAAGGAGGGAAGCGGGCGGCTACACCTTC
CASSYSVRREAGGYTF
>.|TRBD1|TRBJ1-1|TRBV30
TGTGCCTGGAGTGTAAGTGGGACAGGGGACACTGAAGCTTTCTTT
CAWSVSGTGDTEAFF
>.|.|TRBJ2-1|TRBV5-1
TGCGCCAGCAGCCTAGACTTAAATGAGCAGTTCTTC
CASSLDLNEQFF
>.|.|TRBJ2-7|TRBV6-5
TGTGCCAGCAGCGATAATACAGGGATCGAGCAGTACTTC
CASSDNTGIEQYF
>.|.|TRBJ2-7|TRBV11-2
TGTGCCAGCAGCTTAGGACCGGGAGCCTACGAGCAGTACTTC
CASSLGPGAYEQYF
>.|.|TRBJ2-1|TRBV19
TGTGCCAGTAGTATTGGGCGGGCGACCTACAATGAGCAGTTCTTC
CASSIGRATYNEQFF
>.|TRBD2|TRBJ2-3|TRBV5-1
TGCGCCAGCAGCCAAGGGACTATCCCCGGGGGCACAGATACGCAGTATTTT
CASSQGTIPGGTDTQYF
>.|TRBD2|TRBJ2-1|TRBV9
TGTGCCAGCAGCGGCCGGCGGGGGATATACAATGAGCAGTTCTTC
CASSGRRGIYNEQFF
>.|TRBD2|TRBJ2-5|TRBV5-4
TGTGCCAGCAGCGCCACCGCGGGGGGCGAGGGGACCCAGTACTTC
CASSATAGGEGTQYF
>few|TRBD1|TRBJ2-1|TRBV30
TGTGCCTGGAGCCAGGGGGACTACAATGAGCAGTTCTTC
CAWSQGDYNEQFF
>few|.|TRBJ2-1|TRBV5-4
TGTGCCAGCAGCTCACAGGGCGATGAGCAGTTCTTC
CASSSQGDEQFF
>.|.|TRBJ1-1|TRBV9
TGTGCCAGCAGCGGGCCCTCAGGGGTTAACACTGAAGCTTTCTTT
CASSGPSGVNTEAFF
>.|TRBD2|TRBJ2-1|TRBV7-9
TGTGCCAGCAGCTACGGGACTAGCGGGATGTTTGAGCAGTTCTTC
CASSYGTSGMFEQFF
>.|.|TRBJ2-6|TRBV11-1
TGTGCCAGCAGCTTGGGGACAACTGGGGCCAACGTCCTGACTTTC
CASSLGTTGANVLTF
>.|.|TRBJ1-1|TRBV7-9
TGTGCCAGCCGACAGGCATTGAACACTGAAGCTTTCTTT
CASRQALNTEAFF
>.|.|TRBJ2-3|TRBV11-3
TGTGCCAGCAGCTTAGGGGCAGGCGCGACAGATACGCAGTATTTT
CASSLGAGATDTQYF
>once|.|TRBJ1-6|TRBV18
TGTGCCAGCTCACCACGGCAGGATAATTCACCCCTCCACTTT
CASSPRQDNSPLHF
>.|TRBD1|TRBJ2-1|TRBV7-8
TGTGCCAGCAGCTACCTGCCAGGGGGCGCGGGCAATGAGCAGTTCTTC
CASSYLPGGAGNEQFF
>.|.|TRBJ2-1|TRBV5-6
TGTGCCAGCAGCTTGGAACTATCCCAGCGTCGGCAGTTCTTC
CASSLELSQRRQFF